Presented here are 31 T cell receptor beta chains from one specimen sequenced in a study of blood T cells in healthy people across ages. Next came a second PCR, run for roughly 7 to 12 cycles, which used a sample-barcoded 5' primer along with a J-beta primer mix. A single record per CDR3 protein comes from TCRdb applying MiXCR to the 5' RACE reads. The sample holds around 1,100,000 distinct CDR3 sequences, roughly two fifths seen once. Material for sequencing was blood. The receptor source for this set is a man aged 18-30 years in good health.

This chain joins TRBV4-1 and TRBJ2-1; the D gene is possibly TRBD1 (5 bases). CDR1 and CDR2 from the germline V gene are MGHRA and YSYEKL. The V end lost 1 base, the J end lost 3 bases, and 10 bases lay between the germline ends. The CDR3 length is 15 residues. The DNA of the CDR3 is TGCGCCAGCAGCCAAGCCAGCAGGGACTACAATGAGCAGTTCTTC. Translated, it gives CASSQASRDYNEQFF.

V is TRBV7-2 and J is TRBJ2-3; 14 bases are a match to TRBD2. Germline CDR1 SGHTA, CDR2 FQGNSA. This CDR3 comprises 16 residues. Unmatched junction bases numbered 7, after V lost 5 bases and J lost 6 bases. The CDR3 loop is CASSHGLAGGRDTQYF. In DNA form, the CDR3 reads TGTGCCAGCAGCCACGGACTAGCGGGGGGCCGGGATACGCAGTATTTT.

This clonotype showed up just once. V usage is TRBV5-6 and J usage is TRBJ1-1, with a possible D match to TRBD1 (6 bases). Trimming pared 2 bases from V and 7 bases from J, leaving 15 bases between. This CDR3 spans 14 amino acids. The germline V gene encodes CDR1 SGHDT and CDR2 YYEEEE. The chain's CDR3 is CASSFSTGKYEAFF. In DNA form, the CDR3 reads TGTGCCAGCAGCTTTAGTACAGGGAAGTATGAAGCTTTCTTT.

The chain employs TRBV28 and TRBJ1-6; D is unresolved. Trimming left V 6 bases short and J 8 bases short, with 26 bases between. The CDR3 runs to 18 residues. CDR1 is MDHEN and CDR2 is SYDVKM in the germline V gene. The CDR3 reads CASSPSFGLGSNDSPLHF. CDR3 sequence (DNA): TGTGCCAGCAGCCCCTCCTTTGGGCTAGGAAGCAACGATTCACCCCTCCACTTT.

In the case of this clonotype: Since a much larger clone is just one base distant, this may be a read error. This chain links TRBV4-2 with TRBJ2-5; no clear D. Germline CDR1 is LGHNA and CDR2 is YNFKEQ. The CDR3 spans 14 residues. CDR3 coding DNA: TGTACCAGCAGCCAAGGAACGATACAAGAGACCCAGTACTTC. It is translated as CTSSQGTIQETQYF.

The chain's CDR3 is CASSVAGGSDNEQYF. The DNA for the CDR3 is TGTGCCAGCAGCGTAGCTGGGGGGAGCGACAATGAGCAGTACTTC. The V and J genes are TRBV9 and TRBJ2-7; possibly TRBD2 for D (6 bases). Trimming took off 0 bases at V and 7 bases at J, with 17 bases between the two ends. The CDR3 contains 15 residues. Germline V lookup: CDR1 SGDLS, CDR2 YYNGEE.

This CDR3 reads CSAIGKRSTEAFF. The CDR3 DNA follows: TGCAGTGCCATCGGAAAGAGGTCCACTGAAGCTTTCTTT. This chain joins TRBV20-1 and TRBJ1-1; D uncertain. Germline V gene lookup returns CDR1 DFQATT and CDR2 SNEGSKA (reference sequence). The CDR3 covers 13 residues. V was cut by 6 bases and J by 4 bases, with 15 bases left in between.

This clonotype was counted only a few times. The gene calls are TRBV10-3 and TRBJ2-3, with 9 bases fitting TRBD2. Trimming took 4 bases from V and 6 from J; bases not matched to a gene: 11. The CDR3 contains 16 residues. CDR1 is ENHRY, CDR2 SYGVKD, per germline. The CDR3 spells CAISAGAGGPKDTQYF. CDR3 nucleotides: TGTGCCATCAGTGCGGGGGCGGGGGGGCCAAAGGATACGCAGTATTTT.

The rearrangement joins TRBV7-2 to TRBJ1-2, with D perhaps TRBD1 (5 bases). CDR3 length: 16 amino acids. Germline V CDR1 and CDR2: SGHTA, FQGNSA. V gave up 2 bases and J gave up 1 base, with 14 bases separating them. CDR3 loop: CASSLNGGRVNYGYTF. The CDR3 bases are TGTGCCAGCAGCTTAAATGGGGGGAGGGTTAACTATGGCTACACCTTC.

This clonotype showed up just a few times. The chain uses TRBV4-2 and TRBJ2-1; TRBD1 might be the D (5 bases). CDR1 is LGHNA, CDR2 YNFKEQ, per germline. The CDR3 contains 17 residues. Trimming cost V 0 bases and J 0 bases, with 12 bases left between them. This chain's CDR3 is CASSQESGSSSYNEQFF. The CDR3 region has the DNA TGTGCCAGCAGCCAAGAATCAGGGTCGAGCTCCTACAATGAGCAGTTCTTC.

The chain couples TRBV7-2 to TRBJ1-5; 8 bases fit TRBD1. The CDR3 loop spans 18 amino acids. CDR1 is SGHTA and CDR2 is FQGNSA in the germline V gene. V was clipped by 2 bases and J by 0 bases; unmatched bases: 9. The CDR3 DNA is TGTGCCAGCAGCTTACGGGGGACAGGTGAATATAGCAATCAGCCCCAGCATTTT. This codes for CASSLRGTGEYSNQPQHF.

About this clonotype itself: A junction boundary mismatches the germline segment, possibly from a read error. V is TRBV7-2 and J is TRBJ1-6; D remains ambiguous. The V gene's germline CDR1 is SGHTA and CDR2 FQGNSA. CDR3 size: 16 residues. CDR3 nucleotide sequence: TGTGCCAGCAGCTTAGGGATGTTGGGCTCCAATTCACCCCCCCACTTT. Translation: CASSLGMLGSNSPPHF.

This rearrangement joins TRBV14 to TRBJ1-5; D possibly corresponds to TRBD1 (5 bases). The CDR3 contains 14 residues. The V gene lost 3 bases and the J gene lost 7 bases, with 13 bases spanning the gap. Germline V gives CDR1 SGHDN, CDR2 FVKESK. The CDR3, as DNA: TGTGCCAGCAGCCACGGGGGAGAAAGGCAGCCCCAGCATTTT. It specifies CASSHGGERQPQHF. Drawing the rest from reference TRBV14 and TRBJ1-5, the complete variable domain is EAGVTQFPSHSVIEKGQTVTLRCDPISGHDNLYWYRRVMGKEIKFLLHFVKESKQDESGMPNNRFLAERTGGTYSTLKVQPAELEDSGVYFCASSHGGERQPQHFGDGTRLSIL.

This clonotype occurred a few times. The genes are TRBV3-1 and TRBJ1-1; TRBD1 is a possible D gene (5 bases). Trimming pared 6 bases from V and 1 base from J, leaving 12 bases between. Germline assignment: CDR1 LGHDT and CDR2 YNNKEL (reference sequence). The CDR3 runs 14 residues. The CDR3: CASRPWGGNTEAFF. The CDR3, as DNA: TGTGCCAGCAGGCCATGGGGGGGGAACACTGAAGCTTTCTTT.

As concerns this clonotype: Compared with germline, one end of the junction differs, possibly owing to a read error. J is TRBJ1-2 and V is TRBV6-5; D remains unclear. Germline V gives CDR1 MNHEY, CDR2 SVGAGI. The CDR3 totals 12 residues. CDR3 residues: CANSYSNYGYTF. The CDR3 DNA follows: TGTGCCAACAGTTATTCAAACTATGGCTACACCTTC.

The chain carries TRBV6-1 and TRBJ2-7; 8 nucleotides align to TRBD2. Germline V gene data show CDR1 as MNHNS and CDR2 as SASEGT. CDR3 length: 17 residues. V was clipped by 2 bases and J by 0 bases; unmatched bases: 9. CDR3 coding DNA: TGTGCCAGCAGTGAAAACCCTCAGGGACTAGACTCCTACGAGCAGTACTTC. It translates to CASSENPQGLDSYEQYF.

Comments on this clonotype: A much more abundant neighbour one base away suggests this may be a read error. V is TRBV4-3 and J is TRBJ1-1; D gene unclear. The germline V gene encodes CDR1 LGHNA and CDR2 YSLEER. The CDR3 is 15 amino acids. The germline V and J ends were trimmed by 0 bases and 1 base, with 9 bases remaining between them. For the CDR3, the DNA is TGCGCCAGCAGCCAAGATTCGGCAGCGAACACTGAAGCTTTCTTT. This translates into CASSQDSAANTEAFF.

The table lists this clonotype with a few counts. The genes are TRBV20-1 and TRBJ2-2; D is possibly TRBD1 (6 bases). The CDR3 sequence is 18 residues long. Germline V gene sequence: CDR1 DFQATT, CDR2 SNEGSKA (reference sequence). V lost 5 bases and J lost 1, with 23 bases in between. CDR3 sequence: CSAPTGPSYYGNTGELFF. The CDR3 coding sequence is TGCAGTGCTCCGACAGGACCATCCTACTACGGGAACACCGGGGAGCTGTTTTTT.

This clonotype was seen at least ten times. The CDR3 nucleotides read TGCAGCGTTGAAGGACTGGACAGGGAAGAGACCCAGTACTTC. Protein product: CSVEGLDREETQYF. The V and J genes are TRBV29-1 and TRBJ2-5, with 8 positions matching TRBD1. The V gene end was trimmed by 1 base and the J gene end by 3 bases; junction bases not matched to a gene: 4. Germline CDR1 reads SQVTM; CDR2 reads ANQGSEA. CDR3 length: 14 residues.

This clonotype has more than one count but fewer than ten. V gene TRBV10-3 combines with J gene TRBJ2-5; D is possibly TRBD1 (6 bases). The germline V gene encodes CDR1 ENHRY and CDR2 SYGVKD. V gave up 2 bases and J gave up 11 bases, with 18 bases separating them. CDR3 size: 14 residues. The CDR3 DNA sequence: TGTGCCATCAGTGAGACTGACAGGCTGGATGAGCAGTACTTC. Translating it yields CAISETDRLDEQYF.

For this clonotype: The junction departs from germline at one end; a sequencing error may be responsible. The CDR3 sequence: CASRETLGVNSPLHF. The CDR3 DNA is TGTGCCAGCAGGGAGACCCTGGGAGTCAATTCACCTCTCCACTTT. The chain joins TRBV6-6 to TRBJ1-6; D is undetermined. CDR3 size: 15 residues. Germline V gene sequence: CDR1 MNHNY, CDR2 SVGAGI (reference sequence).

Only one count was recorded for this clonotype. The chain uses TRBV20-1 and TRBJ1-5; D unresolved. Germline CDR1 and CDR2: DFQATT and SNEGSKA (reference sequence). V lost 5 bases to trimming and J lost 3 bases, with 20 bases between them. The CDR3 has 16 residues. DNA for the CDR3: TGCAGTGCTGTGAGGAGGGTCGGGAAGAACAATCAGCCCCAGCATTTT. It is translated as CSAVRRVGKNNQPQHF.

This clonotype has more than one count but fewer than ten. The V gene is TRBV2, the J gene TRBJ1-1; D is undetermined. V was shortened by 4 bases and J by 1 base, with 19 bases between the two germline ends. Germline lookup yields CDR1 SNHLY and CDR2 FYNNEI. The CDR3 has 17 residues. The chain's CDR3 is CASSGMSLGWPNTEAFF. The CDR3 coding sequence is TGTGCCAGCAGTGGGATGAGCTTAGGGTGGCCGAACACTGAAGCTTTCTTT.

This clonotype was picked up many times. This chain connects TRBV20-1 to TRBJ2-5; D not resolved. Trimming took off 4 bases at V and 2 bases at J, with 20 bases between the two ends. The CDR3 sequence is 16 residues long. Germline values: CDR1 DFQATT, CDR2 SNEGSKA (reference sequence). The CDR3 sequence is CSAIPPNRAEQETQYF. The DNA of the CDR3 is TGCAGTGCTATCCCCCCGAATCGGGCAGAACAAGAGACCCAGTACTTC.

This clonotype was counted only a few times. The V gene is TRBV7-6, the J gene TRBJ1-3, with TRBD1 matching 9 bases. Germline lookup yields CDR1 SGHVS and CDR2 FNYEAQ. V lost 1 base to trimming and J lost 4 bases; unmatched junction nucleotides: 5. The CDR3 sequence is 16 residues long. The DNA for the CDR3 is TGTGCCAGCAGCTTAGTTGGGACAGGGTTCGGAAACACCATATATTTT. It codes for CASSLVGTGFGNTIYF.

This clonotype has a handful of counts. V usage is TRBV6-1 and J usage is TRBJ1-2, with a tentative D call TRBD1 (5 bases). Looked up from germline, CDR1 is MNHNS and CDR2 is SASEGT. This CDR3 comprises 13 residues. With 6 bases removed from V and 2 bases from J, the gap between germline ends came to 10 bases. CDR3 bases: TGTGCCAGCAGACAGACAGTAAACTATGGCTACACCTTC. This codes for CASRQTVNYGYTF.

The gene calls are TRBV3-1 and TRBJ1-1; D is ambiguous. The ends were cut back, 0 bases at V and 4 bases at J, with 9 bases in the middle. There are 14 residues in the CDR3. Germline CDR1 is LGHDT and CDR2 is YNNKEL (reference sequence). This chain's CDR3 is CASSQEGGSTEAFF. CDR3 DNA: TGTGCCAGCAGCCAAGAGGGAGGCTCCACTGAAGCTTTCTTT.

The chain is built from TRBV7-3 and TRBJ1-4; TRBD1 matches at 8 bases. Germline-derived CDR1 and CDR2 are SGHTA and FQGTGA. The CDR3 length is 15 residues. V gave up 5 bases and J gave up 3 bases; unmatched junction bases: 5. The CDR3 sequence is CASSQGQGPNEKLFF. The CDR3 nucleotides are TGTGCCAGCAGCCAAGGACAGGGACCTAATGAAAAACTGTTTTTT.

The chain links TRBV15 to TRBJ2-1, with 11 bases matching TRBD1. The J call is in doubt because the DNA end fits TRBJ2-7 better. Germline lookup yields CDR1 LNHNV and CDR2 YYDKDF (reference sequence). The CDR3 totals 16 residues. Here the CDR3 reads CATSGWTGGRYNEQYF. Written as DNA, the CDR3 is TGTGCCACCAGCGGATGGACAGGGGGCCGATACAATGAGCAGTACTTC.

In this sample, this clonotype turned up once. The rearrangement uses TRBV12-5 and TRBJ2-1; D uncertain. The V gene's germline CDR1 is LGHNT and CDR2 FRNRAP. This CDR3 region has 11 residues. V lost 7 bases and J lost 12, with 13 bases in between. The CDR3 reads CASDPGFRQFF. The CDR3 DNA reads as TGTGCTAGTGATCCGGGCTTCCGGCAGTTCTTC.

This clonotype was observed a few times. CDR3 amino acids: CASNQGRLGYTF. The CDR3 DNA follows: TGTGCCAGCAATCAGGGACGGCTTGGCTACACCTTC. The chain couples TRBV25-1 to TRBJ1-2; possible D gene TRBD1, 5 bases. Germline lookup yields CDR1 MGHDK and CDR2 SYGVNS. V was clipped by 7 bases and J by 7 bases, with 13 bases between them. The CDR3 is 12 amino acids.